The source of this T cell receptor (beta chain) is a study of blood T cell repertoires in COVID-19. About the research overall: Samples came from the United States, Italy and Spain, spanning acute and convalescent COVID-19. Nucleic acid was either cDNA or gDNA, and it came from T cells, B-cell-depleted T cells, or PBMCs.

The assay was immunoSEQ multiplex PCR, and TCRdb's table has in-frame clones only and misses some. Of 150,000 to 200,000 clones listed, 75% to 90% are singletons. CDR3 length: 15 amino acids. Trimming took 5 bases from V and 4 from J; bases not matched to a gene: 9. Germline V gene lookup returns CDR1 SGHRS and CDR2 YFSETQ. The rearrangement uses TRBV5-1 and TRBJ1-5; TRBD1 agrees at 7 bases. Sequenced sample: PBMCs or T cells enriched from blood (not recorded which). The receptor was derived from a woman aged 25 to 39 who had recovered from COVID-19. The CDR3, as DNA: TGCGCCAGCAGTCCTGGTGAGGGGGCGAATCAGCCCCAGCATTTT. Protein sequence: CASSPGEGANQPQHF.